This TCR beta chain was profiled in a study of CD8 T cells in Susac syndrome. This CDR3 has 15 residues. Per the germline V gene, CDR1 is SGDLS and CDR2 is YYNGEE. V lost 3 bases and J lost 11, with 21 bases in between. As judged by recently defined diagnostic criteria, patients with Susac syndrome had definite or probable disease. RNA was extracted with the RNeasy kit, and a quantity of roughly 0.5 to 1 ug was reverse transcribed using random hexamers. Amplification of TCR beta CDR3 by immunoSEQ multiplex PCR spanned 54 Vbeta and 13 Jbeta. TCRdb passed the immunoSEQ multiplex PCR reads through MiXCR, listing each CDR3 protein once. Of 200,000 or so distinct CDR3 sequences listed, nearly 97% are singletons.

Sequenced sample: CD4+ T cells from PBMCs. The V call is TRBV9, the J call TRBJ1-3; D is unclear. The TCR was taken from a human donor with Susac syndrome. This chain's CDR3 is CASSAHLEIQTAIYF. CDR3 sequence (DNA): TGTGCCAGCAGCGCCCACTTGGAGATCCAAACGGCCATATATTTT.